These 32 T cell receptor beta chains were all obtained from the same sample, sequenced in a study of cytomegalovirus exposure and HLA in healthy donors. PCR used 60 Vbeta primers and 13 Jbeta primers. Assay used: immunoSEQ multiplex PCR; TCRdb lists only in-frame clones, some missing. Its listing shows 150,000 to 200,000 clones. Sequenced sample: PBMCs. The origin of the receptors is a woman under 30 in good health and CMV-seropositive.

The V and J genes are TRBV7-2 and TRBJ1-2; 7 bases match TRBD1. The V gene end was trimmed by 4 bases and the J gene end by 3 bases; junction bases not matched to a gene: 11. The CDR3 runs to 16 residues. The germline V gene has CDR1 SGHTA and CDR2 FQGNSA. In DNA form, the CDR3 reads TGTGCCAGCAGCTCCGGGACAGTGCGATTGGACTATGGCTACACCTTC. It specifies CASSSGTVRLDYGYTF.

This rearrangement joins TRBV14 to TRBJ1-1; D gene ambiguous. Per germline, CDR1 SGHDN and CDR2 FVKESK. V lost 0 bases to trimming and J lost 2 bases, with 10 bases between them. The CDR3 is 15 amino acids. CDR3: CASSQDWARNTEAFF. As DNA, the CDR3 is TGTGCCAGCAGCCAAGATTGGGCCAGAAACACTGAAGCTTTCTTT. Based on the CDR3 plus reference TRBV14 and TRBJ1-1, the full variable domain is EAGVTQFPSHSVIEKGQTVTLRCDPISGHDNLYWYRRVMGKEIKFLLHFVKESKQDESGMPNNRFLAERTGGTYSTLKVQPAELEDSGVYFCASSQDWARNTEAFFGQGTRLTVV.

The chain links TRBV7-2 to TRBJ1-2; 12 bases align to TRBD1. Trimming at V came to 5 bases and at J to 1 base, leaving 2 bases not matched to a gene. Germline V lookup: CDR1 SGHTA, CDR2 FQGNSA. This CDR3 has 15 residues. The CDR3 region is CASSRDRGLNYGYTF. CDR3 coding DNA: TGTGCCAGCAGCCGGGACAGGGGGCTTAACTATGGCTACACCTTC.

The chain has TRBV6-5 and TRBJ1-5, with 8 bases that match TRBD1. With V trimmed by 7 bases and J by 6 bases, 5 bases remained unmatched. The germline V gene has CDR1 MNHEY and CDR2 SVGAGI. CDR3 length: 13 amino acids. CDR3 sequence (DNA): TGTGCCAGCAACCAGGGGGCGGGTCAGCCCCAGCATTTT. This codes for CASNQGAGQPQHF.

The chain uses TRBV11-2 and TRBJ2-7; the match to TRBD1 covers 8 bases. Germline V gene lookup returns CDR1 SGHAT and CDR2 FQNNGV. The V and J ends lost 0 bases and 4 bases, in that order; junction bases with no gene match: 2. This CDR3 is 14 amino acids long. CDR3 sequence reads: CASSLEDRVYEQYF. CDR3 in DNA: TGTGCCAGCAGCTTAGAGGACAGGGTGTACGAGCAGTACTTC.

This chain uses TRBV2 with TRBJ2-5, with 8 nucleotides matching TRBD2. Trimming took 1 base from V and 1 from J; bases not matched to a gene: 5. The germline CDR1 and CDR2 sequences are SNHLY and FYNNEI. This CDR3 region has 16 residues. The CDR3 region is CASSEGIAGFQETQYF. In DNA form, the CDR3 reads TGTGCCAGCAGTGAAGGAATAGCGGGGTTCCAAGAGACCCAGTACTTC.

The CDR3 DNA follows: TGTGCCAGCAACCGAGAGTCCTATTCCTACGAGCAGTACTTC. This codes for CASNRESYSYEQYF. V usage is TRBV6-1 and J usage is TRBJ2-7; D unclear. Trimming left V 7 bases short and J 1 base short, with 14 bases between. CDR1 and CDR2 from the germline V gene are MNHNS and SASEGT. The CDR3 runs 14 residues.

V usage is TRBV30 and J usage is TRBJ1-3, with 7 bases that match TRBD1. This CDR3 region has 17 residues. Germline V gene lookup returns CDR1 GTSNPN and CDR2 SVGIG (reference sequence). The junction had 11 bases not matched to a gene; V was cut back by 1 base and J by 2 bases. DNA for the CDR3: TGTGCCTGGAGTGGGCTACTACAGGGGATTGCTGGAAACACCATATATTTT. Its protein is CAWSGLLQGIAGNTIYF. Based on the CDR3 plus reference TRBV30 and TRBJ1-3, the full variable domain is SQTIHQWPATLVQPVGSPLSLECTVEGTSNPNLYWYRQAAGRGLQLLFYSVGIGQISSEVPQNLSASRPQDRQFILSSKKLLLSDSGFYLCAWSGLLQGIAGNTIYFGEGSWLTVV.

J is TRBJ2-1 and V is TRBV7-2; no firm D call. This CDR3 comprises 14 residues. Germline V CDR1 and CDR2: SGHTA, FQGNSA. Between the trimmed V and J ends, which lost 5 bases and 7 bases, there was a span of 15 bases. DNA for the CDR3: TGTGCCAGCAGCCTTGCGTCTAGGAGAAATGAGCAGTTCTTC. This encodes CASSLASRRNEQFF.

The CDR3 sequence: CASSMTGLNNYGYTF. The CDR3 DNA follows: TGTGCCAGCAGTATGACAGGATTAAATAACTATGGCTACACCTTC. The gene calls are TRBV27 and TRBJ1-2, with a tentative D call TRBD1 (6 bases). V was shortened by 5 bases and J by 1 base, with 14 bases between the two germline ends. Germline V gene sequence: CDR1 MNHEY, CDR2 SMNVEV (reference sequence). This CDR3 contains 15 residues.

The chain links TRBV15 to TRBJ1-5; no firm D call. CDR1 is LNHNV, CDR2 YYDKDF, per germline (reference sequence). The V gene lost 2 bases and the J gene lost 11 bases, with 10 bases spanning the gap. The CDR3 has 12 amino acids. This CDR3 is CATSRSEGAQHF. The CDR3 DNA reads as TGTGCCACCAGCAGATCCGAGGGAGCCCAGCATTTT.

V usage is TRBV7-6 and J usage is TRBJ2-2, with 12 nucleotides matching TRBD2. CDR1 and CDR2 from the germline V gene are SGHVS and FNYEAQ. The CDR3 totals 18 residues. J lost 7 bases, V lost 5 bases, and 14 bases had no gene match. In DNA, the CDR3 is TGTGCCAGCAGCCGGCTCGGGCTAGCGGGAGGGCGGGGCGGGGAGCTGTTTTTT. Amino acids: CASSRLGLAGGRGGELFF.

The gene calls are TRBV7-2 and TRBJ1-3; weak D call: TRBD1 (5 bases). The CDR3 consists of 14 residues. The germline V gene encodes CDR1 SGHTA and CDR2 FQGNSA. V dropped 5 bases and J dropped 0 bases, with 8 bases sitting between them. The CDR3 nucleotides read TGTGCCAGCAGCCAAGACAGCTCTGGAAACACCATATATTTT. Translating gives CASSQDSSGNTIYF. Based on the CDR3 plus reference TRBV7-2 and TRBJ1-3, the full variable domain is GAGVSQSPSNKVTEKGKDVELRCDPISGHTALYWYRQSLGQGLEFLIYFQGNSAPDKSGLPSDRFSAERTGGSVSTLTIQRTQQEDSAVYLCASSQDSSGNTIYFGEGSWLTVV.

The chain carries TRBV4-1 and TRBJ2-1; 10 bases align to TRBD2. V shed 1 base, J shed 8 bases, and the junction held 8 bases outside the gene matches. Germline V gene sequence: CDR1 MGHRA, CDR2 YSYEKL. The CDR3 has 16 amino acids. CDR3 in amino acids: CASSQGLAGESYEQFF. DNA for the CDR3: TGCGCCAGCAGCCAAGGGCTAGCGGGAGAATCCTATGAGCAGTTCTTC.

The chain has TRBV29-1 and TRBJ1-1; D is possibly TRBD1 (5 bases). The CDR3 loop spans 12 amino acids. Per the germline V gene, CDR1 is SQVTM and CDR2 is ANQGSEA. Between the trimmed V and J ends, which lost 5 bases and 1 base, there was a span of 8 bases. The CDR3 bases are TGCAGCGTTATACAGGAGAACACTGAAGCTTTCTTT. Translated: CSVIQENTEAFF.

The CDR3 loop reads CASSLTYNEQFF. CDR3 nucleotides: TGTGCCAGCAGCTTAACTTACAATGAGCAGTTCTTC. V and J are TRBV11-2 and TRBJ2-1; D ambiguous. Germline V lookup: CDR1 SGHAT, CDR2 FQNNGV. CDR3 length equals 12 residues. V was pared by 2 bases and J by 4 bases, with 3 bases between.

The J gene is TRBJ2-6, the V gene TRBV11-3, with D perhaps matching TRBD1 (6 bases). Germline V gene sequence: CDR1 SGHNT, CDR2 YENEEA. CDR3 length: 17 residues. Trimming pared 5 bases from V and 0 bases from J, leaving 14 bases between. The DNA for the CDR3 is TGTGCCAGCAGCACAAACAGGGTTTCCTCTGGGGCCAACGTCCTGACTTTC. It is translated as CASSTNRVSSGANVLTF.

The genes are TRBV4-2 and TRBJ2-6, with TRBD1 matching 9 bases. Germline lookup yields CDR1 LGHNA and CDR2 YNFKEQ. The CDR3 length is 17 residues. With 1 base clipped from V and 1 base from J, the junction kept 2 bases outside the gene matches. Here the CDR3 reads CASSQGDRGSGANVLTF. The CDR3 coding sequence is TGTGCCAGCAGCCAAGGAGACAGGGGGTCTGGGGCCAACGTCCTGACTTTC.

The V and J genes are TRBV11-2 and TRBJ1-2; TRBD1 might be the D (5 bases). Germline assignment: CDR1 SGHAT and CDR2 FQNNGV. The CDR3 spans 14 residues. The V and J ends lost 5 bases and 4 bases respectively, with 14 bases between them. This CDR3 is CASSVTSGFYGYTF. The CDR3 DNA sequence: TGTGCCAGCAGCGTTACCTCAGGGTTCTATGGCTACACCTTC.

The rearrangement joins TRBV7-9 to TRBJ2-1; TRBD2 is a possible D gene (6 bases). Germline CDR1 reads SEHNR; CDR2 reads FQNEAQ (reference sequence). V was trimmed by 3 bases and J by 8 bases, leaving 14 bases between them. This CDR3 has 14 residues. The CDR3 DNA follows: TGTGCCAGCAGCTTTGATTGGGGAGGCGATGAGCAGTTCTTC. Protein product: CASSFDWGGDEQFF. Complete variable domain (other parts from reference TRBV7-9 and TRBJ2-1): DTGVSQNPRHKITKRGQNVTFRCDPISEHNRLYWYRQTLGQGPEFLTYFQNEAQLEKSRLLSDRFSAERPKGSFSTLEIQRTEQGDSAMYLCASSFDWGGDEQFFGPGTRLTVL.

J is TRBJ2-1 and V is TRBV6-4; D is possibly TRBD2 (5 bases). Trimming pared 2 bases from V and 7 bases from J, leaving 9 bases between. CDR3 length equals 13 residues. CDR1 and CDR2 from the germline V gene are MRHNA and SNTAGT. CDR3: CASSDRTGNEQFF. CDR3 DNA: TGTGCCAGCAGTGACAGGACGGGGAATGAGCAGTTCTTC.

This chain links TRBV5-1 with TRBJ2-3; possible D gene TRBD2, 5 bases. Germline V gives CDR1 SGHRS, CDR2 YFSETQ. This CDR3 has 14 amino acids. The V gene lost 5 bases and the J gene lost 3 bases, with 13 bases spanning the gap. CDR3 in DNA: TGCGCCAGCAGGGGAGTGCTAACTACAGATACGCAGTATTTT. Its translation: CASRGVLTTDTQYF.

The CDR3 here is CASSLFPNQPQHF. CDR3 nucleotide sequence: TGTGCCAGCAGTTTATTCCCAAATCAGCCCCAGCATTTT. The genes are TRBV28 and TRBJ1-5; D is unresolved. The V and J ends lost 1 base and 4 bases respectively, with 5 bases between them. The germline V gene encodes CDR1 MDHEN and CDR2 SYDVKM. The CDR3 is 13 residues long.

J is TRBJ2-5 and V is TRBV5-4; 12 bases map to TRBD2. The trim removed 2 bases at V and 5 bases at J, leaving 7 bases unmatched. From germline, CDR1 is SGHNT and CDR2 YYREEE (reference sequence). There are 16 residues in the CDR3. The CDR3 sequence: CASSFPSGRADETQYF. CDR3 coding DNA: TGTGCCAGCAGCTTCCCTAGCGGGAGGGCCGATGAGACCCAGTACTTC.

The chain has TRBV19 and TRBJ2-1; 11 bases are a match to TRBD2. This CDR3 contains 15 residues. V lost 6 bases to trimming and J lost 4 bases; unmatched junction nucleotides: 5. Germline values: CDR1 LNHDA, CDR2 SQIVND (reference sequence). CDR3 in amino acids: CASSPGLAVYNEQFF. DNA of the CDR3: TGTGCCAGTAGCCCGGGACTAGCGGTATACAATGAGCAGTTCTTC. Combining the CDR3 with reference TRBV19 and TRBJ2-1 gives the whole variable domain DGGITQSPKYLFRKEGQNVTLSCEQNLNHDAMYWYRQDPGQGLRLIYYSQIVNDFQKGDIAEGYSVSREKKESFPLTVTSAQKNPTAFYLCASSPGLAVYNEQFFGPGTRLTVL.

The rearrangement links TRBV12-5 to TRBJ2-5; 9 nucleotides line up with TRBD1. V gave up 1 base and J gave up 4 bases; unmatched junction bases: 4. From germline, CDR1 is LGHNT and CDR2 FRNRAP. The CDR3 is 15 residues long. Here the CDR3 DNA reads TGTGCTAGTGGTTTGGGACAGGGGGAAGGAGAGACCCAGTACTTC. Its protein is CASGLGQGEGETQYF.

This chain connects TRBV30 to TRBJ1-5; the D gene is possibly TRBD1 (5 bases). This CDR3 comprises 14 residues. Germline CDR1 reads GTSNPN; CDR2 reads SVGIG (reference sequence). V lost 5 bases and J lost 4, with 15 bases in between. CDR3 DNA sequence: TGTGCCTGGTCAAAGGGGAGGGGTAATCAGCCCCAGCATTTT. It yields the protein CAWSKGRGNQPQHF.

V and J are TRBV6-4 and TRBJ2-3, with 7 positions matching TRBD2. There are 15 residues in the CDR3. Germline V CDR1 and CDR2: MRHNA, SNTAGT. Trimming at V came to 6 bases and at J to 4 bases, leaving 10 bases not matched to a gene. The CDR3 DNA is TGTGCCAGCAGAGCGGGACTTCCTGGGTCAGATACGCAGTATTTT. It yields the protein CASRAGLPGSDTQYF.

CDR3 DNA sequence: TGTGCCAGCAGCTTCTCTCCGGGCGAGCAGTACTTC. Translating gives CASSFSPGEQYF. This chain uses TRBV11-3 with TRBJ2-7, with D unresolved. V lost 3 bases, J lost 6 bases, and 9 bases lay in between. CDR1 and CDR2 from the germline V gene are SGHNT and YENEEA. This CDR3 has 12 amino acids.

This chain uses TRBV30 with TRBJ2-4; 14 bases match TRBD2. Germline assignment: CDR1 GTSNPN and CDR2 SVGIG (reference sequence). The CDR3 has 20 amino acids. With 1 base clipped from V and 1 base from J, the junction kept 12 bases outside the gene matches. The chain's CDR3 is CAWSGTLTSGGASAKNIQYF. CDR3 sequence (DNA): TGTGCCTGGAGTGGGACCCTGACTAGCGGGGGGGCCTCGGCCAAAAACATTCAGTACTTC.

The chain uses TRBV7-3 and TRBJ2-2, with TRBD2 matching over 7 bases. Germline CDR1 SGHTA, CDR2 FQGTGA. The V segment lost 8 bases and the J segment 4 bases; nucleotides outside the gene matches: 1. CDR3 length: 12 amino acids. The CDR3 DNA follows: TGTGCCAGCTCGGGGGGCACCGGGGAGCTGTTTTTT. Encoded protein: CASSGGTGELFF. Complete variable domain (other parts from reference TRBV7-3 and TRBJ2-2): GAGVSQTPSNKVTEKGKYVELRCDPISGHTALYWYRQSLGQGPEFLIYFQGTGAADDSGLPNDRFFAVRPEGSVSTLKIQRTERGDSAVYLCASSGGTGELFFGEGSRLTVL.

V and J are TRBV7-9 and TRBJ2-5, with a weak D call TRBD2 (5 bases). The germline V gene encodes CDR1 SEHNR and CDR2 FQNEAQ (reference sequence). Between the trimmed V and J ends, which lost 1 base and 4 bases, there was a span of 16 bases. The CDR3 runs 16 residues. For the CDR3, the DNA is TGTGCCAGCAGCTTAGGTTATCGTGAGGCGGGAGAGACCCAGTACTTC. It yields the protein CASSLGYREAGETQYF.